What follows are 29 T cell receptor beta chains derived from one specimen sequenced in a study of CD8 T cells in ankylosing spondylitis. TCRdb reprocessed the 5' RACE reads via MiXCR and lists one record per CDR3 protein. The sample includes around 150,000 distinct CDR3 sequences, around 19% of them seen just once. Material: blood, either unsorted or a sorted T cell fraction (not recorded which). The receptors come from a male donor with ankylosing spondylitis or in good health (not recorded which).

The rearrangement links TRBV29-1 to TRBJ2-1, with D perhaps TRBD2 (6 bases). This CDR3 has 13 residues. Germline CDR1 is SQVTM and CDR2 is ANQGSEA. With 3 bases removed from V and 5 bases from J, the gap between germline ends came to 11 bases. CDR3 protein: CSVDSGLNNEQFF. The CDR3 DNA sequence: TGCAGCGTTGATAGCGGTTTAAACAATGAGCAGTTCTTC.

This clonotype was recorded many times. The chain is built from TRBV29-1 and TRBJ2-2; D might be TRBD1 (7 bases). Per the germline V gene, CDR1 is SQVTM and CDR2 is ANQGSEA. V was shortened by 8 bases and J by 7 bases, with 14 bases between the two germline ends. The CDR3 totals 12 residues. The CDR3, as DNA: TGCAGCATCGGACAGGACTACGGGGAGCTGTTTTTT. Its translation is CSIGQDYGELFF.

This chain uses TRBV30 with TRBJ1-2; the match to TRBD1 covers 12 bases. Per germline, CDR1 GTSNPN and CDR2 SVGIG (reference sequence). This CDR3 spans 15 amino acids. The V gene end was trimmed by 1 base and the J gene end by 8 bases; junction bases not matched to a gene: 8. CDR3 sequence: CAWSAGGQGAKGYTF. The CDR3 DNA reads as TGTGCCTGGAGTGCCGGGGGACAGGGGGCGAAAGGCTACACCTTC.

V usage is TRBV20-1 and J usage is TRBJ2-2, with 8 bases that match TRBD2. Trimming at V came to 0 bases and at J to 3 bases, leaving 6 bases not matched to a gene. The germline CDR1 and CDR2 sequences are DFQATT and SNEGSKA (reference sequence). This CDR3 has 16 residues. In nucleotides, the CDR3 is TGCAGTGCTAGAGATCTCGGGGGGGCTGACACCGGGGAGCTGTTTTTT. This gives the protein CSARDLGGADTGELFF.

In its sample, this clonotype was seen many times. The V and J genes are TRBV21-1 and TRBJ1-2; the D segment call TRBD1 is taken from the table without a DNA check. TRBV21-1 has pseudogene status. This CDR3 comprises 14 residues. CDR3 DNA: TGTGCCAGCAGCCCCCACGGGCTCCGGGGAGGCTACACCTTC. Its translation is CASSPHGLRGGYTF.

The sample holds many counts of this clonotype. The gene calls are TRBV5-1 and TRBJ2-7, with D perhaps matching TRBD1 (5 bases). V dropped 1 base and J dropped 1 base, with 6 bases sitting between them. There are 13 residues in the CDR3. Germline lookup yields CDR1 SGHRS and CDR2 YFSETQ. As DNA, the CDR3 is TGCGCCAGCAGCTTGCAGGGTTCCTACGAGCAGTACTTC. Amino acids: CASSLQGSYEQYF.

This clonotype was detected a few times. CDR3 sequence reads: CASSLESGSEQYF. CDR3 nucleotide sequence: TGCGCCAGCAGCCTTGAATCCGGGTCTGAGCAGTACTTC. The chain couples TRBV4-1 to TRBJ2-7; no clear D. The germline V gene encodes CDR1 MGHRA and CDR2 YSYEKL. The CDR3 contains 13 residues. Deletions cut 4 bases from V and 7 bases from J, with 14 bases between.

Concerning this clonotype: A much larger clone lies a single base off, so this may be a read error. The rearrangement uses TRBV20-1 and TRBJ2-3; no firm D call. The J call may be incorrect, as the DNA end agrees better with TRBJ1-5. Looked up from germline, CDR1 is DFQATT and CDR2 is SNEGSKA (reference sequence). CDR3 length: 11 amino acids. The CDR3: CSARGPHTQHF. Here the CDR3 DNA reads TGCAGTGCTAGAGGTCCCCATACGCAGCATTTT.

This chain connects TRBV2 to TRBJ1-4; no clear D gene. This CDR3 is built from 14 residues. Per the germline V gene, CDR1 is SNHLY and CDR2 is FYNNEI. Trimming pared 7 bases from V and 4 bases from J, leaving 13 bases between. CDR3 residues: CASTRRRDNEKLFF. The CDR3 region has the DNA TGTGCCAGCACCCGAAGGCGAGATAATGAAAAACTGTTTTTT.

There are a few counts of this clonotype. This rearrangement joins TRBV29-1 to TRBJ2-7, with D unresolved. V was clipped by 5 bases and J by 4 bases, with 15 bases between them. CDR1 is SQVTM, CDR2 ANQGSEA, per germline. The CDR3 sequence is 13 residues long. For the CDR3, the DNA is TGCAGCGTTCCCGGCTTTTTCGGGTACGAGCAGTACTTC. This codes for CSVPGFFGYEQYF.

This clonotype was found a few times. The chain couples TRBV27 to TRBJ2-2, with 10 nucleotides matching TRBD2. Germline trimming cut 2 bases from V and 0 bases from J; bases unmatched to any gene: 3. The CDR3 covers 17 residues. The germline gives CDR1 MNHEY, CDR2 SMNVEV (reference sequence). CDR3 nucleotides: TGTGCCAGCAGTTTACGGACTAGCGGAGCGAACACCGGGGAGCTGTTTTTT. Translating gives CASSLRTSGANTGELFF.

V and J are TRBV5-1 and TRBJ2-5; D is possibly TRBD2 (6 bases). The V gene lost 0 bases and the J gene lost 2 bases, with 14 bases spanning the gap. Germline V gene lookup returns CDR1 SGHRS and CDR2 YFSETQ. This CDR3 has 16 residues. The DNA for the CDR3 is TGCGCCAGCAGCTTGGACCAATTCCGGGGGCAAGAGACCCAGTACTTC. Translated: CASSLDQFRGQETQYF.

This clonotype was observed many times. V gene TRBV20-1 combines with J gene TRBJ1-6, with a weak D call TRBD1 (5 bases). CDR1 and CDR2 from the germline V gene are DFQATT and SNEGSKA (reference sequence). CDR3 length equals 16 residues. V was trimmed by 3 bases and J by 3 bases, leaving 15 bases between them. The CDR3 DNA reads TGCAGTGCTAGCCCCTCCGGGACGGTCTATAATTCACCCCTCCACTTT. This translates into CSASPSGTVYNSPLHF.

This clonotype was recorded at least ten times. The chain combines TRBV5-1 with TRBJ2-5; weak D call: TRBD1 (5 bases). The V end lost 4 bases, the J end lost 3 bases, and 16 bases lay between the germline ends. The length of the CDR3 is 15 residues. Germline CDR1 and CDR2: SGHRS and YFSETQ. The CDR3 reads CASSPQGRMEETQYF. CDR3 sequence (DNA): TGCGCCAGCAGCCCCCAGGGCCGGATGGAAGAGACCCAGTACTTC.

As to this clonotype: Given a much more abundant clone one base away, this may be a read error. The rearrangement uses TRBV29-1 and TRBJ1-2; D perhaps matches TRBD1 (5 bases). Germline V lookup: CDR1 SQVTM, CDR2 ANQGSEA. The CDR3 is made up of 14 amino acids. Between the trimmed V and J ends, which lost 4 bases and 3 bases, there was a span of 15 bases. The CDR3 coding sequence is TGCAGCGTTGGCTCGGGAGGGACCTACTATGGCTACACCTTC. Its translation: CSVGSGGTYYGYTF.

The sample holds many counts of this clonotype. At one boundary the junction diverges from the germline segment, which might be a read error. The chain joins TRBV12-3 or TRBV12-4 to TRBJ2-1; D possibly uses TRBD1 or TRBD2 (6 bases each). The CDR3 is 13 amino acids. CDR3 loop: CASTLSGADEQFF. The CDR3 bases are TGTGCCAGCACTTTATCGGGGGCGGATGAGCAGTTCTTC.

The chain employs TRBV5-6 and TRBJ1-1; D unclear. Germline-derived CDR1 and CDR2 are SGHDT and YYEEEE. This CDR3 region has 14 residues. Between the trimmed V and J ends, which lost 0 bases and 1 base, there was a span of 7 bases. As DNA, the CDR3 is TGTGCCAGCAGCTTGGATTTGTCGAACACTGAAGCTTTCTTT. It codes for CASSLDLSNTEAFF.

The chain links TRBV11-2 to TRBJ2-3; no definite D call. Trimming took 3 bases from V and 4 from J, leaving 11 bases between them. Germline CDR1 SGHAT, CDR2 FQNNGV. The CDR3 has 14 residues. In DNA form, the CDR3 reads TGTGCCAGCAGCTTCGCTCGACTCGCAGATACGCAGTATTTT. Its translation: CASSFARLADTQYF.

This clonotype was seen at least ten times. The chain is built from TRBV20-1 and TRBJ2-1; 10 bases agree with TRBD1. Germline V lookup: CDR1 DFQATT, CDR2 SNEGSKA (reference sequence). CDR3 length equals 15 residues. V was pared by 6 bases and J by 4 bases, with 9 bases of the junction left unmatched. In DNA, the CDR3 is TGCAGTGCAAATACGGACAGGGGGAATTACAATGAGCAGTTCTTC. Protein sequence: CSANTDRGNYNEQFF.

The sample holds many counts of this clonotype. The rearrangement links TRBV12-3 or TRBV12-4 to TRBJ1-1, with 9 bases aligning to TRBD1. The J segment lost 0 bases and the V segment lost 6 bases, leaving 8 bases of the junction unmatched. This CDR3 region has 16 residues. The chain's CDR3 is CASSSGTGTLNTEAFF. The CDR3 nucleotides read TGTGCCAGCAGCTCCGGGACAGGGACACTGAACACTGAAGCTTTCTTT.

This clonotype has only a few counts. V usage is TRBV28 and J usage is TRBJ2-7; 9 bases fit TRBD1. CDR3 size: 15 residues. After removal of 3 bases from V and 1 base from J, the junction contained 4 bases not matched to a gene. Germline V CDR1 and CDR2: MDHEN, SYDVKM. The CDR3 protein is CASSFRDRASYEQYF. CDR3 bases: TGTGCCAGCAGTTTCAGGGACAGGGCATCCTACGAGCAGTACTTC.

This clonotype was counted only a few times. DNA of the CDR3: TGTGCCAGCAGTTCCCCGGGCGGGACTAACATACAAGAGACCCAGTACTTC. Its protein product is CASSSPGGTNIQETQYF. The V call is TRBV28, the J call TRBJ2-5; 7 bases fit TRBD2. Losses at the gene ends were 4 bases for V and 2 bases for J; bases not matched to a gene: 13. CDR3 length: 17 residues. Germline V gene data show CDR1 as MDHEN and CDR2 as SYDVKM.

This chain uses TRBV10-2 with TRBJ1-5; D perhaps matches TRBD1 (5 bases). This CDR3 comprises 14 residues. V was shortened by 0 bases and J by 11 bases, with 14 bases between the two germline ends. From germline, CDR1 is WSHSY and CDR2 SAAADI. The CDR3 region has the DNA TGCGCCAGCAGTGAGTCGGGGGGATTGGGAACCCAGCATTTT. It codes for CASSESGGLGTQHF.

This clonotype was found many times. This chain joins TRBV7-2 and TRBJ2-1; weak D call: TRBD2 (6 bases). Germline V lookup: CDR1 SGHTA, CDR2 FQGNSA. This CDR3 is built from 16 residues. V gave up 1 base and J gave up 4 bases, with 14 bases separating them. CDR3 bases: TGTGCCAGCAGCTTAGTGGGTAGCGGAGGGTACAATGAGCAGTTCTTC. Translating gives CASSLVGSGGYNEQFF.

This clonotype has at least ten counts. This sequence joins TRBV29-1 and TRBJ1-5; the match to TRBD1 covers 11 bases. The CDR3 extends over 14 amino acids. After removal of 4 bases from V and 4 bases from J, the junction contained 3 bases not matched to a gene. Germline V CDR1 and CDR2: SQVTM, ANQGSEA. The CDR3 loop is CSVADRGRNQPQHF. CDR3 in DNA: TGCAGCGTTGCGGACAGGGGGCGAAATCAGCCCCAGCATTTT.

The gene calls are TRBV5-1 and TRBJ2-3, with TRBD2 matching over 15 bases. The V gene's germline CDR1 is SGHRS and CDR2 YFSETQ. The CDR3 runs to 17 residues. With 5 bases clipped from V and 1 base from J, the junction kept 5 bases outside the gene matches. CDR3 in amino acids: CASSRTSGRVGTDTQYF. In nucleotides, the CDR3 is TGCGCCAGCAGTCGGACTAGCGGGAGGGTAGGCACAGATACGCAGTATTTT.

The rearrangement links TRBV20-1 to TRBJ1-5; D remains ambiguous. Trimming removed 0 bases from V and 5 bases from J, with 17 bases in between. Germline V gives CDR1 DFQATT, CDR2 SNEGSKA (reference sequence). The CDR3 consists of 16 residues. CDR3 protein: CSARDLEGGIHQPQHF. CDR3 DNA: TGCAGTGCTAGAGATTTGGAGGGCGGGATCCATCAGCCCCAGCATTTT.

This clonotype was seen many times. The chain uses TRBV5-1 and TRBJ1-1; possibly TRBD1 for D (5 bases). The CDR3 length is 14 residues. Germline V gene lookup returns CDR1 SGHRS and CDR2 YFSETQ. Between the trimmed V and J ends, which lost 0 bases and 4 bases, there was a span of 10 bases. CDR3 amino acids: CASSLVGGGTEAFF. The CDR3 coding sequence is TGCGCCAGCAGCTTGGTTGGGGGGGGCACTGAAGCTTTCTTT. The variable domain in full, with the rest retrieved from reference TRBV5-1 and TRBJ1-1, is KAGVTQTPRYLIKTRGQQVTLSCSPISGHRSVSWYQQTPGQGLQFLFEYFSETQRNKGNFPGRFSGRQFSNSRSEMNVSTLELGDSALYLCASSLVGGGTEAFFGQGTRLTVV.

This clonotype was seen repeatedly, ten times or more. The chain couples TRBV20-1 to TRBJ2-5; D call uncertain. This CDR3 region has 11 residues. V was cut by 4 bases and J by 3 bases, with 6 bases left in between. CDR1 is DFQATT and CDR2 is SNEGSKA in the germline V gene (reference sequence). CDR3 amino acids: CSATSKETQYF. CDR3 coding DNA: TGCAGTGCTACTAGTAAAGAGACCCAGTACTTC.